This entry features one T cell receptor beta chain sequence. Its antigen remains unidentified. Isolation of CD4+ naive, central memory, regulatory and stem cell-like memory cells was achieved by sorting via CD45RO/CCR7/CD25/CD127/CD95/CD27. The authors obtained over 98% purity in all sorted populations. This sample is drawn from a study of beta chain features in type 1 diabetes. This CDR3 contains 13 residues. The germline V and J ends were trimmed by 5 bases and 8 bases, with 12 bases remaining between them. The germline CDR1 and CDR2 sequences are MGHRA and YSYEKL. Study conclusions and caveats: TCRB CDR3s from Type 1 diabetes patients were moderately but significantly shorter in all four CD4+ subsets.

Sequencing targeted expressed TCRB transcripts, as all isolated RNA had been reverse transcribed. Sequencing of naive, central memory and regulatory T cell samples gave an average of approximately 3.8 million reads. The table came from immunoSEQ multiplex PCR; TCRdb's copy has only in-frame clones and leaves some out. The sample contains a few hundred thousand clones, about a sixth of which appear only once. This TCR was sampled from a man aged 30-40 years with type 1 diabetes. The chain joins TRBV4-1 to TRBJ1-4, with unresolved D. Sequencing was carried out using naive CD4+ T cells from blood. CDR3 sequence reads: CASSYAVREKLFF. The CDR3 bases are TGCGCCAGCAGCTACGCAGTGAGGGAAAAACTGTTTTTT.